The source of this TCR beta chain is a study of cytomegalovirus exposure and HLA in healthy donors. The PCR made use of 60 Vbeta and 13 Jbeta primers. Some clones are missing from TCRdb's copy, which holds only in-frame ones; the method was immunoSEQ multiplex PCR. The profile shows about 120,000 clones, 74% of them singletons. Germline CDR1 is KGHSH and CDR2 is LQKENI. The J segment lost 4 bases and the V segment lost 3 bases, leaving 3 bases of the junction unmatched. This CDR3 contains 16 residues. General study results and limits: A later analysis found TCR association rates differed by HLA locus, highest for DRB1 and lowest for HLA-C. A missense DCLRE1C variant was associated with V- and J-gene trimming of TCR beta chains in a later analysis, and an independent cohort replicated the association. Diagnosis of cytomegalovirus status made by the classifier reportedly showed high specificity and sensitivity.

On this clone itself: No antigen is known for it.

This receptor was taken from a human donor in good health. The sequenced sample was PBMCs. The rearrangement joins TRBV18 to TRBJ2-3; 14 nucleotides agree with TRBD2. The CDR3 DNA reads TGTGCCAGCTCACCTGGGACTAGCGGGAGCTCAGATACGCAGTATTTT. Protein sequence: CASSPGTSGSSDTQYF.